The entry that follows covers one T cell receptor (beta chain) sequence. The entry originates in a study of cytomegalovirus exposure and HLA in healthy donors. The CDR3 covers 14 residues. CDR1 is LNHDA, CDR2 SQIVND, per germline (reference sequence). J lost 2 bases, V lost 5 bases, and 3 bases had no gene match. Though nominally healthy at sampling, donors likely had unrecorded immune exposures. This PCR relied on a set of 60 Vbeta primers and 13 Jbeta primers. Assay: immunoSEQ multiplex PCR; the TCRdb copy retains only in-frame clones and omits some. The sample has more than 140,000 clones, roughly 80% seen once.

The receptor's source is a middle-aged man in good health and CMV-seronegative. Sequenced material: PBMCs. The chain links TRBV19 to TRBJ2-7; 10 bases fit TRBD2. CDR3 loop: CASSPSGGAYEQYF. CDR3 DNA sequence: TGTGCCAGTAGTCCTAGCGGGGGTGCCTACGAGCAGTACTTC.